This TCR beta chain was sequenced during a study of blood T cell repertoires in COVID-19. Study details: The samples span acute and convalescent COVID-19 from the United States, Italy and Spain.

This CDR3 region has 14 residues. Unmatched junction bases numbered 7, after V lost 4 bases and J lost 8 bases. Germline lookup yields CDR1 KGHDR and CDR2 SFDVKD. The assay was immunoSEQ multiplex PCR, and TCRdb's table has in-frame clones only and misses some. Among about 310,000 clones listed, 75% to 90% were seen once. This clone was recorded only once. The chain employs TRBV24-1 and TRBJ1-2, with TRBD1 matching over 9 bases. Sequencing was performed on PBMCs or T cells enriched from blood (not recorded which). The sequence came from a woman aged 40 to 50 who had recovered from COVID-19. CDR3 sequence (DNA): TGTGCCACCAGTGAGGGACAGGGTCAGAGGGGCTACACCTTC. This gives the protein CATSEGQGQRGYTF.